This T cell receptor beta chain is drawn from a study of blood T cell repertoires in COVID-19. V gave up 11 bases and J gave up 0 bases; unmatched junction bases: 9. The CDR3 covers 16 residues. CDR1 and CDR2 from the germline V gene are KGHDR and SFDVKD. Some clones are missing from TCRdb's copy, which holds only in-frame ones; the method was immunoSEQ multiplex PCR. The sample shows roughly 210,000 clones, approximately 81% of them seen only once. This clone was detected once. Input material: peripheral blood. This chain joins TRBV24-1 and TRBJ1-6; the match to TRBD1 covers 7 bases. The source of this sequence is a woman older than 75 with COVID-19, enrolled during active disease. The CDR3 sequence: CAISTGMGSYNSPLHF. The CDR3 DNA is TGTGCCATTTCGACAGGGATGGGCTCCTATAATTCACCCCTCCACTTT.